One T cell receptor beta chain is described in this entry. This entry is derived from a study of CD8 T cells in Susac syndrome. Trimming took 1 base from V and 4 from J, leaving 11 bases between them. From germline, CDR1 is LGHDT and CDR2 YNNKEL (reference sequence). The CDR3 consists of 14 residues. The RNA, about 0.45 to 1 ug, was put through reverse transcription using random hexamers. TCRdb re-analysed the immunoSEQ multiplex PCR reads in MiXCR, keeping a single row per CDR3 protein. This table holds 200,000 to 300,000 distinct CDR3 sequences, 90% to 97% found once. Patients with Susac syndrome met the recently defined diagnostic criteria for definite or probable disease.

Sequencing used CD4+ T cells from PBMCs. The chain couples TRBV3-1 to TRBJ2-7, with D possibly TRBD2 on 5 matching bases. The receptor was isolated from a human donor with Susac syndrome. The CDR3, as DNA: TGTGCCAGCAGCCAAGGTCGGACGGGATACGAGCAGTACTTC. This encodes CASSQGRTGYEQYF.